This T cell receptor beta chain was sequenced for a study of T cells expressing NK-cell markers. Study-wide results and limits: NKG2C+ dominant clonotypes from more than 5 donors made up roughly 1.0-7.0% of CD8+ T cells.

TCRdb reprocessed the 5' RACE reads and reports one entry per CDR3 protein, with no DNA. The table lists over 150,000 distinct CDR3 sequences. The CDR3 loop spans 15 amino acids. Germline V CDR1 and CDR2: SEHNR, FQNEAQ (reference sequence). Regarding this clonotype: The antigen remains unidentified.

The sample consisted of blood T cells: a sorted CD56 or NKG2C T cell subset, CD4+ or CD8+ T cells, or bulk PBMC T cells (not recorded which). The sequence derives from a woman aged 50 to 60 in good health. The chain employs TRBV7-9 and TRBJ2-1; the D gene TCRdb calls, TRBD2, cannot be checked with no DNA. The CDR3 protein is CASRLGGSGNNEQFF.